The source of this T cell receptor (beta chain) is a study of blood T cell repertoires in COVID-19. Study at large: COVID-19 samples, acute and convalescent, were from the United States, Italy and Spain. PBMCs, B-cell-depleted T cells, or T cells were the source of the cDNA or gDNA that made up the material.

Per germline, CDR1 MNHEY and CDR2 SMNVEV (reference sequence). This CDR3 has 13 residues. Trimming shortened V by 4 bases and J by 5 bases, and 9 bases separated the two germline ends. Study processing details: Amplification of reference gene primers was used by the study to estimate nucleated cell counts. Here immunoSEQ multiplex PCR was the method, and the copy in TCRdb shows in-frame clones only, minus some. The V and J calls and clone size were taken over from that table, and D and trimming were inferred from the DNA. The table lists about 97,000 clones, around four fifths of them singletons. The V gene is TRBV27, the J gene TRBJ2-1; D is possibly TRBD2 (5 bases). Sequencing was done on a sample of peripheral blood. This sequence was found in a man in his 70s with acute or convalescent COVID-19. The CDR3 DNA is TGTGCCAGCAGTTGGACTGGAAACAATGAGCAGTTCTTC. This sequence encodes CASSWTGNNEQFF.